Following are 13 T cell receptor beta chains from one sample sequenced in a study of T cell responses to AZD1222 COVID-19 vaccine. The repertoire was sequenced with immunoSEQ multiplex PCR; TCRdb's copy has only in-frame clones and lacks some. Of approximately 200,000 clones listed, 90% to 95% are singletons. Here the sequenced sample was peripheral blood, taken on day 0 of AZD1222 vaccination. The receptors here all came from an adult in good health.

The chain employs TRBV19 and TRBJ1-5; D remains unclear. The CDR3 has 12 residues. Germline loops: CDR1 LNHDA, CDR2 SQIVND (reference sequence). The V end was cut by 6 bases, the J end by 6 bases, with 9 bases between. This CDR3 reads CASRTGVQPQHF. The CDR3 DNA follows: TGTGCCAGTAGAACTGGGGTTCAGCCCCAGCATTTT.

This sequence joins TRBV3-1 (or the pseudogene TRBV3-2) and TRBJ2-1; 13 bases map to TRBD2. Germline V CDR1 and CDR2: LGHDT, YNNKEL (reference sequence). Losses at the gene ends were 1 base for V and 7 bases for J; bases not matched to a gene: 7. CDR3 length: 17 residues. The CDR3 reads CASSQGLAGGLGNEQFF. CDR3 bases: TGTGCCAGCAGCCAAGGACTAGCGGGAGGCTTGGGGAATGAGCAGTTCTTC.

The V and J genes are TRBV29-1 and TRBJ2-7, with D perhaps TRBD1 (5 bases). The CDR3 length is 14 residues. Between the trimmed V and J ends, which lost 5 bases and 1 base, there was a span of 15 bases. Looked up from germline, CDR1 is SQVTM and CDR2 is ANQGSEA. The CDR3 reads CSVSLRAGSYEQYF. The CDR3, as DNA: TGCAGCGTTTCTCTTAGGGCAGGGTCCTACGAGCAGTACTTC.

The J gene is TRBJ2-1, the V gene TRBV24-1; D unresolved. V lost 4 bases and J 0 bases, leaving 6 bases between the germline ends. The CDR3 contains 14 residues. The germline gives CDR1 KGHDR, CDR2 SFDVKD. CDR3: CATSEGSSYNEQFF. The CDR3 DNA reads TGTGCCACCAGTGAAGGCAGCTCCTACAATGAGCAGTTCTTC.

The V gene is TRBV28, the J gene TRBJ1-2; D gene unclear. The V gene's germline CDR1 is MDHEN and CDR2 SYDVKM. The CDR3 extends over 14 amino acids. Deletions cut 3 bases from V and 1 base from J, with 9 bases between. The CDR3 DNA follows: TGTGCCAGCAGTTTCGACATTTTTAACTATGGCTACACCTTC. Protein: CASSFDIFNYGYTF.

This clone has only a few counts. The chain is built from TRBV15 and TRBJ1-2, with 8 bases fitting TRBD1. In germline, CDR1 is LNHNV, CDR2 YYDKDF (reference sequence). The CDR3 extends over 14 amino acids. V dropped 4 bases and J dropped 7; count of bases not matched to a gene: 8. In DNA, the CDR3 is TGTGCCACCAGCACTAGATTGACAGGGGCTGGCTACACCTTC. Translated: CATSTRLTGAGYTF.

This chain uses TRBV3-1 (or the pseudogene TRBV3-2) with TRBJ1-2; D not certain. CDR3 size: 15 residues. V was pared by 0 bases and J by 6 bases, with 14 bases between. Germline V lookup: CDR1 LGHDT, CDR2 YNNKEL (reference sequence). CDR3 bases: TGTGCCAGCAGCCAAGATCCGGCAGGATCTCATGGCTACACCTTC. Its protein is CASSQDPAGSHGYTF.

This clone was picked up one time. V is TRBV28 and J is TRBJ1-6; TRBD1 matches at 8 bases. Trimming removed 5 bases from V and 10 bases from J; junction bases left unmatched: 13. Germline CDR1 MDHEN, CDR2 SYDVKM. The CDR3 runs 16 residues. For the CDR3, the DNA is TGTGCCAGCAGTCCGACGCCTGGACAGGGACAATCACCCCTCCACTTT. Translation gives CASSPTPGQGQSPLHF.

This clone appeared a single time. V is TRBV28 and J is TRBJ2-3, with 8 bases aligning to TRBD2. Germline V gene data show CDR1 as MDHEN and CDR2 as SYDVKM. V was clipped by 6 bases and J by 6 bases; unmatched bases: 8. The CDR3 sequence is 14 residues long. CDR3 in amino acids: CASRNSGKLDTQYF. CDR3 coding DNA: TGTGCCAGCAGAAATAGCGGGAAATTGGATACGCAGTATTTT.

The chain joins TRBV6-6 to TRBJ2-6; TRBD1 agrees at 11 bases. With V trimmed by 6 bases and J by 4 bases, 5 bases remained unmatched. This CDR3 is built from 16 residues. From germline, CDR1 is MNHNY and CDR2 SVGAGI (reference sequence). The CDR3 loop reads CASRGQGAFGANVLTF. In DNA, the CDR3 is TGTGCCAGCAGAGGACAGGGGGCGTTCGGGGCCAACGTCCTGACTTTC.

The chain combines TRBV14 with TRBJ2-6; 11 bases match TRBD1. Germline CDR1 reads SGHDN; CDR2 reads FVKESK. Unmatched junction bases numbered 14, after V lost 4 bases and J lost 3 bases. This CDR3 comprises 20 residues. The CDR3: CASSPTEDRGRRFGANVLTF. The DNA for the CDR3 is TGTGCCAGCAGCCCAACGGAGGACAGGGGGCGGCGATTTGGGGCCAACGTCCTGACTTTC.

The CDR3 nucleotides are TGTGCCAGTAGTATGGCGGGAGGGCCGGGAGAGCAGTACTTC. Encoded protein: CASSMAGGPGEQYF. The chain employs TRBV19 and TRBJ2-7, with TRBD2 matching 9 bases. CDR3 length: 14 residues. Per the germline V gene, CDR1 is LNHDA and CDR2 is SQIVND (reference sequence). The V and J ends lost 3 bases and 7 bases, in that order; junction bases with no gene match: 7.

The CDR3 bases are TGTGCCAGCAGTATTGGGGCCGAGCAGTACTTC. Its protein product is CASSIGAEQYF. The rearrangement links TRBV6-2 or TRBV6-3 to TRBJ2-7; TRBD1 is a possible D gene (5 bases). The CDR3 sequence is 11 residues long. Between the trimmed V and J ends, which lost 5 bases and 6 bases, there was a span of 8 bases. Germline-derived CDR1 and CDR2 are MNHEY and SVGEGT.